Following are 19 T cell receptor beta chains from one sample sequenced in a study of shared T cell receptors in the human thymus. Method: immunoSEQ multiplex PCR; TCRdb's copy keeps in-frame clones and lacks some. The sample contains 640,000 or so clones, more than 70% of which appear only once. These sequences were also reported in another study, on human thymus T cells.

The sample taken for sequencing was thymocytes. The receptor set was obtained from a boy in the first two years of life with a congenital heart defect.

In DNA form, the CDR3 reads TGCGCCAGCAGCCAAAGATCGACAGGGGAAGAGACCCAGTACTTC. It yields the protein CASSQRSTGEETQYF. The chain is built from TRBV4-1 and TRBJ2-5; 8 positions agree with TRBD1. CDR3 length equals 15 residues. CDR1 is MGHRA, CDR2 YSYEKL, per germline. With 2 bases clipped from V and 3 bases from J, the junction kept 5 bases outside the gene matches.

V is TRBV6-5 and J is TRBJ2-7; 8 bases are a match to TRBD2. Germline V lookup: CDR1 MNHEY, CDR2 SVGAGI. Trimming removed 0 bases from V and 2 bases from J; junction bases left unmatched: 0. The CDR3 consists of 14 residues. The CDR3 DNA reads as TGTGCCAGCAGTTACTCCGGGAGGGCCTACGAGCAGTACTTC. Translating gives CASSYSGRAYEQYF.

This clone was seen a single time. V is TRBV11-2 and J is TRBJ2-5, with 13 bases aligning to TRBD2. The CDR3 is 18 residues long. The V gene end was trimmed by 5 bases and the J gene end by 4 bases; junction bases not matched to a gene: 13. Germline V gives CDR1 SGHAT, CDR2 FQNNGV. DNA for the CDR3: TGTGCCAGCAGCGATAAAAGGAGGACTAGCGGGAGTTCAGAGACCCAGTACTTC. Protein product: CASSDKRRTSGSSETQYF.

V is TRBV28 and J is TRBJ1-1; D ambiguous. Deletions cut 4 bases from V and 12 bases from J, with 12 bases between. Per germline, CDR1 MDHEN and CDR2 SYDVKM. The CDR3 spans 11 residues. CDR3 sequence: CASSYGGRPFF. DNA for the CDR3: TGTGCCAGCAGTTATGGAGGGAGGCCTTTCTTT.

V is TRBV11-2 and J is TRBJ1-1, with D perhaps TRBD1 (6 bases). The CDR3 sequence is 18 residues long. CDR1 is SGHAT and CDR2 is FQNNGV in the germline V gene. Deletions cut 5 bases from V and 3 bases from J, with 25 bases between. The CDR3 region has the DNA TGTGCCAGCAGCCTCCGCCCTCGACAGGAAAGGGTAGACACTGAAGCTTTCTTT. Translating it yields CASSLRPRQERVDTEAFF.

The chain couples TRBV4-3 to TRBJ2-1, with D perhaps matching TRBD2 (5 bases). CDR1 is LGHNA, CDR2 YSLEER, per germline. The ends were cut back, 4 bases at V and 6 bases at J, with 16 bases in the middle. There are 15 residues in the CDR3. The CDR3: CASSPADPSINEQFF. For the CDR3, the DNA is TGCGCCAGCAGCCCAGCGGATCCCTCGATCAATGAGCAGTTCTTC.

The rearrangement links TRBV6-1 to TRBJ2-1, with 8 bases aligning to TRBD2. Germline V gene data show CDR1 as MNHNS and CDR2 as SASEGT. J gave up 7 bases and V 1 base, and 12 bases lay outside the gene matches. The CDR3 is made up of 17 amino acids. CDR3 amino acids: CASSEDPKREIENEQFF. The DNA of the CDR3 is TGTGCCAGCAGTGAAGACCCCAAGCGGGAGATAGAGAATGAGCAGTTCTTC.

CDR3 residues: CASSVRQGISYNEQFF. The CDR3 bases are TGCGCCAGCAGCGTAAGACAGGGCATCTCCTACAATGAGCAGTTCTTC. The V gene is TRBV5-1, the J gene TRBJ2-1; 7 nucleotides match TRBD1. Germline-derived CDR1 and CDR2 are SGHRS and YFSETQ. The CDR3 loop spans 16 amino acids. J gave up 0 bases and V 4 bases, and 7 bases lay outside the gene matches.

This chain links TRBV4-1 with TRBJ2-5; perhaps TRBD1 as D (5 bases). The germline CDR1 and CDR2 sequences are MGHRA and YSYEKL. This CDR3 comprises 13 residues. With 5 bases removed from V and 2 bases from J, the gap between germline ends came to 9 bases. The CDR3 sequence is CASSLTVQETQYF. CDR3 coding DNA: TGCGCCAGCAGCTTGACAGTACAAGAGACCCAGTACTTC.

The J gene is TRBJ2-3, the V gene TRBV19; tentative D call: TRBD2 (6 bases). Looked up from germline, CDR1 is LNHDA and CDR2 is SQIVND (reference sequence). Trimming removed 1 base at V and 4 bases at J, with 18 bases between. The CDR3 contains 17 residues. CDR3 coding DNA: TGTGCCAGTAGTATAGTGGGAAAACTAGCTTCCCCAGATACGCAGTATTTT. This encodes CASSIVGKLASPDTQYF.

The V gene is TRBV4-1, the J gene TRBJ2-5; D is unresolved. The end of the DNA fits TRBJ2-7 better, so the J call may be wrong. This CDR3 region has 11 residues. Germline lookup yields CDR1 MGHRA and CDR2 YSYEKL. CDR3 sequence reads: CASSQGHEQYF. CDR3 DNA sequence: TGCGCCAGCAGCCAGGGCCACGAGCAGTACTTC.

J is TRBJ1-5 and V is TRBV19, with D maybe TRBD1 (5 bases). V dropped 3 bases and J dropped 2 bases, with 14 bases sitting between them. This CDR3 has 16 residues. Germline assignment: CDR1 LNHDA and CDR2 SQIVND (reference sequence). Written as DNA, the CDR3 is TGTGCCAGTAGTATGGTGGGGGAGCGGGGCAATCAGCCCCAGCATTTT. Residues: CASSMVGERGNQPQHF.

The rearrangement joins TRBV13 to TRBJ1-2; 7 bases map to TRBD1. V lost 5 bases and J lost 8; bases outside the gene matches: 8. CDR1 PRHDT and CDR2 FYEKMQ come from the germline V gene (reference sequence). This CDR3 region has 13 residues. CDR3 sequence: CASSKGQVDGYTF. Here the CDR3 DNA reads TGTGCCAGCAGCAAAGGACAGGTTGACGGCTACACCTTC.

The chain is built from TRBV5-1 and TRBJ1-1; 7 bases are shared with TRBD1. The CDR3 loop spans 17 amino acids. V was clipped by 4 bases and J by 1 base; unmatched bases: 13. The germline gives CDR1 SGHRS, CDR2 YFSETQ. The CDR3 is CASSIDLKTGPNTEAFF. As DNA, the CDR3 is TGCGCCAGCAGCATCGACCTAAAGACAGGGCCGAACACTGAAGCTTTCTTT.

The V gene is TRBV28, the J gene TRBJ2-7, with 8 positions matching TRBD1. The V gene end was trimmed by 6 bases and the J gene end by 2 bases; junction bases not matched to a gene: 9. The CDR3 spans 15 residues. The germline V gene has CDR1 MDHEN and CDR2 SYDVKM. The CDR3 DNA is TGTGCCAGCAGCACTTTGGGCAGGGGGCCCTACGAGCAGTACTTC. This sequence encodes CASSTLGRGPYEQYF.

The chain has TRBV6-6 and TRBJ1-2; the D is unclear. V shed 2 bases and J shed 6 bases, with 13 bases lying between them. This CDR3 has 14 residues. Per germline, CDR1 MNHNY and CDR2 SVGAGI (reference sequence). CDR3 amino acids: CASSYPLEGNGYTF. Here the CDR3 DNA reads TGTGCCAGCAGTTACCCGCTAGAGGGTAATGGCTACACCTTC.

The gene calls are TRBV25-1 and TRBJ2-1; D may be TRBD1 (5 bases). The V and J ends lost 5 bases and 9 bases respectively, with 8 bases between them. From germline, CDR1 is MGHDK and CDR2 SYGVNS. The CDR3 loop spans 11 amino acids. The chain's CDR3 is CASSRGTEQFF. In DNA form, the CDR3 reads TGTGCCAGCAGTAGGGGCACTGAGCAGTTCTTC.

The V call is TRBV14, the J call TRBJ1-3; 8 bases fit TRBD1. CDR1 SGHDN and CDR2 FVKESK come from the germline V gene. This CDR3 is built from 16 residues. V lost 2 bases and J lost 1; bases outside the gene matches: 4. This CDR3 reads CASSQRQGRSGNTIYF. CDR3 in DNA: TGTGCCAGCAGCCAAAGACAGGGGCGATCTGGAAACACCATATATTTT.

This clone was detected only once. The J gene is TRBJ2-7, the V gene TRBV19, with 8 bases aligning to TRBD2. This CDR3 has 13 amino acids. CDR1 is LNHDA and CDR2 is SQIVND in the germline V gene (reference sequence). Germline trimming cut 6 bases from V and 2 bases from J; bases unmatched to any gene: 3. The CDR3 loop is CASSWGLAYEQYF. Here the CDR3 DNA reads TGTGCCAGTAGCTGGGGACTAGCCTACGAGCAGTACTTC. Full variable domain (remainder filled in from reference TRBV19 and TRBJ2-7): DGGITQSPKYLFRKEGQNVTLSCEQNLNHDAMYWYRQDPGQGLRLIYYSQIVNDFQKGDIAEGYSVSREKKESFPLTVTSAQKNPTAFYLCASSWGLAYEQYFGPGTRLTVT.